Shown below are 17 T cell receptor beta chains from a single sample sequenced in a study of monozygotic twins with inflammatory bowel disease (dated by TCRdb to the late 2010s). Libraries were made using 5' RACE. Sequencing was performed on an Illumina HiSeq 2500. Reads reprocessed by TCRdb are summarized as one entry per CDR3 protein sequence, and DNA is absent. The sample's records list approximately 300,000 distinct CDR3 sequences. Together, the top ten hold 5.6% of the sample. Sequenced material: blood. The receptors were gathered from a human donor with ulcerative colitis or Crohn's disease, or a healthy co-twin of an affected twin (not recorded which).

The chain uses TRBV10-3 and TRBJ2-7; the TCRdb D gene call, TRBD1, has no DNA to confirm it. Germline V gene lookup returns CDR1 ENHRY and CDR2 SYGVKD. The CDR3 runs to 12 residues. This chain's CDR3 is CAISRDNYEQYF.

The chain joins TRBV19 to TRBJ1-5; TCRdb designates TRBD1, a call that cannot be tested without DNA. CDR3 length: 14 amino acids. Germline lookup yields CDR1 LNHDA and CDR2 SQIVND (reference sequence). The CDR3 sequence: CASSLDRAEQPQHF.

The J gene is TRBJ2-2, the V gene TRBV3-1; TCRdb picks TRBD2, but there is no DNA to check that call. The CDR3 consists of 16 residues. Looked up from germline, CDR1 is LGHDT and CDR2 is YNNKEL (reference sequence). The CDR3 spells CASSRTSGRRTGELFF.

The chain uses TRBV2 and TRBJ1-4; TCRdb names TRBD1, which stays unverified in the absence of DNA. CDR3 length: 13 amino acids. Germline V gives CDR1 SNHLY, CDR2 FYNNEI. The CDR3 sequence is CASSVENREKLFF.

The chain couples TRBV5-1 to TRBJ2-2. Per germline, CDR1 SGHRS and CDR2 YFSETQ. CDR3 length equals 15 residues. The chain's CDR3 is CASSYNVDFAGELFF.

This sequence joins TRBV5-1 and TRBJ2-1; the D call of TRBD1 rests on TCRdb alone, since no DNA is present to check it. The germline CDR1 and CDR2 sequences are SGHRS and YFSETQ. There are 18 residues in the CDR3. This chain's CDR3 is CASSSSDRGGGGYNEQFF. Looking up the rest from reference TRBV5-1 and TRBJ2-1 gives the full variable domain: KAGVTQTPRYLIKTRGQQVTLSCSPISGHRSVSWYQQTPGQGLQFLFEYFSETQRNKGNFPGRFSGRQFSNSRSEMNVSTLELGDSALYLCASSSSDRGGGGYNEQFFGPGTRLTVL.

This chain links TRBV4-3 with TRBJ2-5. Germline loops: CDR1 LGHNA, CDR2 YSLEER. The CDR3 contains 15 residues. The CDR3 spells CASSQNSVRAETQYF.

The J gene is TRBJ2-1, the V gene TRBV5-5; TCRdb calls TRBD2, which cannot be checked without DNA. The CDR3 is 12 amino acids. Germline V gene data show CDR1 as SGHKS and CDR2 as YYEKEE (reference sequence). The CDR3 is CASSLEWRELFF.

The chain combines TRBV12-3 or TRBV12-4 with TRBJ1-3; TCRdb lists TRBD1, though no DNA is available to test this call. The CDR3 has 17 amino acids. This chain's CDR3 is CASSPPVRDGSGNTIYF.

The chain uses TRBV10-3 and TRBJ2-7; the D call from TCRdb, TRBD1, cannot be confirmed without DNA. Per the germline V gene, CDR1 is ENHRY and CDR2 is SYGVKD. CDR3 length equals 14 residues. The CDR3 loop reads CAISGTGRIYEQYF.

The rearrangement joins TRBV7-2 to TRBJ1-3; TCRdb calls TRBD1, which cannot be checked without DNA. This CDR3 contains 15 residues. Germline CDR1 SGHTA, CDR2 FQGNSA. The CDR3 spells CASSLVAGTGNTIYF. The full variable domain, completed using reference TRBV7-2 and TRBJ1-3, is GAGVSQSPSNKVTEKGKDVELRCDPISGHTALYWYRQSLGQGLEFLIYFQGNSAPDKSGLPSDRFSAERTGGSVSTLTIQRTQQEDSAVYLCASSLVAGTGNTIYFGEGSWLTVV.

V is TRBV9 and J is TRBJ1-5; the D call from TCRdb, TRBD1, cannot be confirmed without DNA. Looked up from germline, CDR1 is SGDLS and CDR2 is YYNGEE. The CDR3 sequence is 15 residues long. CDR3 sequence: CASSVGGVRGQPQHF.

The CDR3 protein is CASSPRWDDKNIQYF. The chain employs TRBV5-1 and TRBJ2-4. The CDR3 runs to 15 residues. Germline lookup yields CDR1 SGHRS and CDR2 YFSETQ. The full variable domain, rest sourced from reference TRBV5-1 and TRBJ2-4, is KAGVTQTPRYLIKTRGQQVTLSCSPISGHRSVSWYQQTPGQGLQFLFEYFSETQRNKGNFPGRFSGRQFSNSRSEMNVSTLELGDSALYLCASSPRWDDKNIQYFGAGTRLSVL.

This chain uses TRBV27 with TRBJ2-7. Germline CDR1 is MNHEY and CDR2 is SMNVEV (reference sequence). The CDR3 loop spans 13 amino acids. CDR3 loop: CASSRGRDYEQYF.

This chain uses TRBV7-3 with TRBJ1-2; TCRdb picks TRBD1, but there is no DNA to check that call. The CDR3 has 15 amino acids. Germline V CDR1 and CDR2: SGHTA, FQGTGA. CDR3 residues: CASSHGGAPNYGYTF.

This chain joins TRBV12-3 or TRBV12-4 and TRBJ2-7; the D gene TCRdb calls, TRBD1, cannot be checked with no DNA. The CDR3 consists of 14 residues. The CDR3 sequence: CASSSTGHSHEQYF.

The chain couples TRBV5-1 to TRBJ2-3; TCRdb returns TRBD2, unconfirmable since there is no DNA. CDR1 and CDR2 from the germline V gene are SGHRS and YFSETQ. CDR3 size: 16 residues. Here the CDR3 reads CASSLEPAGLSDTQYF.